The clone carrying this T cell receptor beta chain was recorded many times. Its target is unknown. Regions amplified from RNA transcripts were the TCR beta CDR3 regions. During a first-round RT-PCR of the TCR CDR3, the HTBI primer set was used. In TCRdb, the multiplex PCR reads were re-called with MiXCR into one record per CDR3 protein. This table holds around 450,000 distinct CDR3 sequences, 15% to 18% found once. Lactation, pregnancy, other autoimmune disease or uncontrolled infection led to exclusion of patients. The study based diagnoses on clinical symptoms, serum thyroxine and TRAb, thyroid ultrasound and orbital computed tomography. CDR1 is MNHNS, CDR2 SASEGT, per germline. V lost 10 bases to trimming and J lost 6 bases; unmatched junction nucleotides: 11. This CDR3 has 13 amino acids. The data were obtained in a study of T cells in Graves' hyperthyroidism and ophthalmopathy. The study, taken as a whole, reports: Through a model of 13 V-J features, ophthalmopathy was separated from stable hyperthyroidism. Most clonotypes expanded in thyroid above 0.001 were likewise present in blood.

Sequencing used blood. The genes are TRBV6-1 and TRBJ1-2; 7 bases fit TRBD1. This TCR came from a woman aged 18-30 years with Graves' hyperthyroidism. The CDR3 coding sequence is TGTGCCACCTACACCGGACAGGCGGATGGCTACACCTTC. This gives the protein CATYTGQADGYTF.